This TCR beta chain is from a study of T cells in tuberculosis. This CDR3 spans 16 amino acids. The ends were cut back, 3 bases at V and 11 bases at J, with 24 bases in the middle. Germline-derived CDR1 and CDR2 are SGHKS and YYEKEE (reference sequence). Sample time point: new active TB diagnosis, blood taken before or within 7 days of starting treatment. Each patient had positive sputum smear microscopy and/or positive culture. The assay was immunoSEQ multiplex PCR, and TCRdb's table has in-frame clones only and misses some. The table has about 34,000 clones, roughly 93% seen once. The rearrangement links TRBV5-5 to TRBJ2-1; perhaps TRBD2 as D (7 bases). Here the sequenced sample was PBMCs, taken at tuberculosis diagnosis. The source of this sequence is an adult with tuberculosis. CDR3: CASSSLLGATSVKQFF. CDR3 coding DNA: TGTGCCAGCAGCTCGCTCCTGGGGGCAACTAGCGTCAAGCAGTTCTTC.